The clone carrying this T cell receptor (beta chain) was picked up a small number of times. The antigen remains undetermined. The second PCR ran roughly 6 to 11 cycles with a sample-barcoded 5' primer and J-beta primers. All samples gave at least 2.5 million CDR3-containing paired-end reads. One entry per CDR3 protein, called by TCRdb with MiXCR from the 5' RACE reads. The table has 380,000 or so distinct CDR3 sequences, about half seen once. This record belongs to a study of blood T cells in healthy people across ages. The wider study: About one barcoded beta molecule per two T cells came from capture by template switching.

Germline V gene sequence: CDR1 SGHRS, CDR2 YFSETQ. This CDR3 has 12 amino acids. The J segment lost 6 bases and the V segment lost 3 bases, leaving 3 bases of the junction unmatched. Overall study results and limits: Roughly linear declines in TCR beta diversity per million T cells occurred with age.

The sequence derives from a man aged 55 to 69 in good health. Sequencing was performed on blood. The chain joins TRBV5-1 to TRBJ2-7, with TRBD1 matching 7 bases. The CDR3, as DNA: TGCGCCAGCAGCTCGACAGGGCCCGAGCAGTACTTC. This codes for CASSSTGPEQYF.